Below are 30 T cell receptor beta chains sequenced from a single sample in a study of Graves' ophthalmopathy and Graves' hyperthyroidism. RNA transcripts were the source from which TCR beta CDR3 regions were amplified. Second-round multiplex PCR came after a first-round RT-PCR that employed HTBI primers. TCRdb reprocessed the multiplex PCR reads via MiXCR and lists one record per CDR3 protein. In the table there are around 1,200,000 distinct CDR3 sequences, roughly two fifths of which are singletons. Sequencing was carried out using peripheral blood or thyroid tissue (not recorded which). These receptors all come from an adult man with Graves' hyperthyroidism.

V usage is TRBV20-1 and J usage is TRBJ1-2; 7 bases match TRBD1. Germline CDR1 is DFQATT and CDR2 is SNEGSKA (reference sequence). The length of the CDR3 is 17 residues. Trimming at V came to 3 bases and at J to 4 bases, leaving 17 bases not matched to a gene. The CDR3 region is CSARGGQGEPLSYGYTF. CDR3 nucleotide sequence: TGCAGTGCTAGGGGGGGGCAGGGGGAGCCTCTGTCCTATGGCTACACCTTC.

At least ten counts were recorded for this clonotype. The CDR3 loop reads CASRVGQGNSPLHF. The CDR3 nucleotides are TGTGCCAGCAGAGTTGGACAGGGGAATTCACCCCTCCACTTT. This rearrangement joins TRBV7-9 to TRBJ1-6; 9 bases are a match to TRBD1. Trimming removed 6 bases from V and 7 bases from J; junction bases left unmatched: 4. Per germline, CDR1 SEHNR and CDR2 FQNEAQ (reference sequence). This CDR3 comprises 14 residues. Drawing the rest from reference TRBV7-9 and TRBJ1-6, the complete variable domain is DTGVSQNPRHKITKRGQNVTFRCDPISEHNRLYWYRQTLGQGPEFLTYFQNEAQLEKSRLLSDRFSAERPKGSFSTLEIQRTEQGDSAMYLCASRVGQGNSPLHFGNGTRLTVT.

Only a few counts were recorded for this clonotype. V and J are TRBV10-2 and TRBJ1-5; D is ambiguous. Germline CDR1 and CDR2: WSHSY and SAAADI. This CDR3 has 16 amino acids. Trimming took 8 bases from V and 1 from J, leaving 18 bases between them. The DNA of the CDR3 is TGCGCCAGCGGGTCGGGAGAAGGGTTAAGCAATCAGCCCCAGCATTTT. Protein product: CASGSGEGLSNQPQHF.

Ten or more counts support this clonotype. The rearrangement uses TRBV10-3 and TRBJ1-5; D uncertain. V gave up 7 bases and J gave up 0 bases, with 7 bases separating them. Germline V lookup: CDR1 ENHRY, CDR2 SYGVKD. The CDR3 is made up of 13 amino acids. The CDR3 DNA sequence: TGTGCCATCAAAGGATATAGCAATCAGCCCCAGCATTTT. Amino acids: CAIKGYSNQPQHF.

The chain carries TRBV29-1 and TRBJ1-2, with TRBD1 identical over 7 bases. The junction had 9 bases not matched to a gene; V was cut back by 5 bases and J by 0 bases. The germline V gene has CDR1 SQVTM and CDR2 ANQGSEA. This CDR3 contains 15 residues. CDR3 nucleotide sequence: TGCAGCGTTCGGCCCGGGACAGACGCTAACTATGGCTACACCTTC. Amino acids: CSVRPGTDANYGYTF.

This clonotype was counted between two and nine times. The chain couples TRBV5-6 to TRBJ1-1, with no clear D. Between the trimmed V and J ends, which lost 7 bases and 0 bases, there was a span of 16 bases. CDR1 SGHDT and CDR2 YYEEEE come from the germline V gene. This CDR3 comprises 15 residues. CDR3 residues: CASLPVSGMNTEAFF. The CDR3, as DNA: TGTGCCAGCCTACCGGTTAGCGGTATGAACACTGAAGCTTTCTTT.

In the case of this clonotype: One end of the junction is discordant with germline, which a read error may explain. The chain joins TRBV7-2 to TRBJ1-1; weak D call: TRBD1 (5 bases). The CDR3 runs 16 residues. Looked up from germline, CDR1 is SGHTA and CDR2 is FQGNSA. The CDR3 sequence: CASSLAPGVGHTEASF. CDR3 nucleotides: TGTGCCAGCAGCTTAGCCCCGGGGGTTGGGCACACTGAAGCTTCCTTT. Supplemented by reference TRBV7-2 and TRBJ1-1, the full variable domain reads GAGVSQSPSNKVTEKGKDVELRCDPISGHTALYWYRQSLGQGLEFLIYFQGNSAPDKSGLPSDRFSAERTGGSVSTLTIQRTQQEDSAVYLCASSLAPGVGHTEASFGQGTRLTVV.

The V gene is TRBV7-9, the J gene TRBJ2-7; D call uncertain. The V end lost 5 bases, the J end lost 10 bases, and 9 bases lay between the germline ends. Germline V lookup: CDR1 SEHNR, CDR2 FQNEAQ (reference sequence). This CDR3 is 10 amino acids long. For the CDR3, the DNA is TGTGCCAGCAGCCCGCTCGATCAGTACTTC. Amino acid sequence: CASSPLDQYF.

The CDR3 region is CATSRGGITEAFF. DNA for the CDR3: TGTGCCACCAGCAGAGGGGGGATCACTGAAGCTTTCTTT. The J gene is TRBJ1-1, the V gene TRBV15, with a possible D match to TRBD1 (5 bases). CDR1 LNHNV and CDR2 YYDKDF come from the germline V gene (reference sequence). The CDR3 extends over 13 amino acids. V lost 1 base to trimming and J lost 4 bases, with 7 bases between them.

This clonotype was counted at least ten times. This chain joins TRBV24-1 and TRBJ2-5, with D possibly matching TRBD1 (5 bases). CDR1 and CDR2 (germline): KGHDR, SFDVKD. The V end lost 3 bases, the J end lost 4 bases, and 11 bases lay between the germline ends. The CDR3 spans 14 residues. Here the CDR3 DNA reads TGTGCCACCAGTGATACAGGCGGAGTAGAGACCCAGTACTTC. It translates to CATSDTGGVETQYF.

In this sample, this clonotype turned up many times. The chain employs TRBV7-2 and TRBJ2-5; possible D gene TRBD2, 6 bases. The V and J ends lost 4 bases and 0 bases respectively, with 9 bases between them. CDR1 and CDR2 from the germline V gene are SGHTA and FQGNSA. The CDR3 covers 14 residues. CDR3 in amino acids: CASSYRLDQETQYF. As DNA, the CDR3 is TGTGCCAGCAGCTATAGACTAGACCAAGAGACCCAGTACTTC.

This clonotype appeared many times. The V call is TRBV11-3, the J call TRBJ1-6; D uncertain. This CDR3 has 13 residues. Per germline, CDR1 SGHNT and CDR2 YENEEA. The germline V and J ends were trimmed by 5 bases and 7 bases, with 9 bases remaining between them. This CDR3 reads CASSRYENSPLHF. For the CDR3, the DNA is TGTGCCAGCAGCCGATACGAGAATTCACCCCTCCACTTT.

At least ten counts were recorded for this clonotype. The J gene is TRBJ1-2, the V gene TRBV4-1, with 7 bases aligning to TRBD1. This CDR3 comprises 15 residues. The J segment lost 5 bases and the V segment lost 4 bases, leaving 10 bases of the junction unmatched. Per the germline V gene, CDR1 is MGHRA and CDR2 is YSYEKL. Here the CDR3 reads CASSPSQTGYYGYTF. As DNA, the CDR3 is TGCGCCAGCAGCCCTTCCCAGACAGGGTATTATGGCTACACCTTC.

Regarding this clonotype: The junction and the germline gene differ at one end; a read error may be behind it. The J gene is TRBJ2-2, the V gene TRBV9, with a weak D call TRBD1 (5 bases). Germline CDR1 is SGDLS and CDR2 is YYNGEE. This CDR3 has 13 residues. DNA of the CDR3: TGTGTCAGCCAAGGGGCCAACACCGGGGAGCTGTTTTTT. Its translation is CVSQGANTGELFF.

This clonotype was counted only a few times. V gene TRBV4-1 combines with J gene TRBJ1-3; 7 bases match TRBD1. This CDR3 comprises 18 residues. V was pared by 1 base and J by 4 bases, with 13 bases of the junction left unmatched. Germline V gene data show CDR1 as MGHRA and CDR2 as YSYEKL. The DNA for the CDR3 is TGCGCCAGCAGCCAAGCATTATTCGAGACAGGGAAAGGAAACACCATATATTTT. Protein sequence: CASSQALFETGKGNTIYF.

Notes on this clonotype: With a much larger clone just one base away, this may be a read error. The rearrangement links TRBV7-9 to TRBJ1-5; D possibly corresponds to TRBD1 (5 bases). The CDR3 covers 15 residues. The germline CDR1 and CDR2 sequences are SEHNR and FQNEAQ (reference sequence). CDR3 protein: CTSSFDGASNQPQHF. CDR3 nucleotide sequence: TGTACCAGCAGCTTTGACGGGGCCAGCAATCAGCCCCAGCATTTT.

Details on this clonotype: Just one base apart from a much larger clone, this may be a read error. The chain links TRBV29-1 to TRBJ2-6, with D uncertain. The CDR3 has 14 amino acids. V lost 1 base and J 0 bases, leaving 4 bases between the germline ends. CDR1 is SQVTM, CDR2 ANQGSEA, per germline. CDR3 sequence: CSVEVRSGANVLTF. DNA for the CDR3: TGCAGCGTTGAAGTGCGCTCTGGGGCCAACGTCCTGACTTTC.

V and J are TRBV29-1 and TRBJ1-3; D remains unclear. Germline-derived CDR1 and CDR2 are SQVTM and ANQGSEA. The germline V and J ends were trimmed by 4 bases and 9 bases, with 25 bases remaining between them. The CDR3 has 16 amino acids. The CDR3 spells CSVVRLSGEDSGTIYF. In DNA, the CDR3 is TGCAGCGTTGTAAGGTTGTCAGGAGAGGACTCTGGCACCATATATTTT.

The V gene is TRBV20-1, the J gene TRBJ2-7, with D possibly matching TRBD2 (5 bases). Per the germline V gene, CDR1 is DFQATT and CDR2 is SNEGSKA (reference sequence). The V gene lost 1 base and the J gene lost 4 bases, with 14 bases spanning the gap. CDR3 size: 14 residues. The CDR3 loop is CSARAPLGVYEQYF. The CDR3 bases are TGCAGTGCTAGAGCACCTCTCGGGGTTTACGAGCAGTACTTC.

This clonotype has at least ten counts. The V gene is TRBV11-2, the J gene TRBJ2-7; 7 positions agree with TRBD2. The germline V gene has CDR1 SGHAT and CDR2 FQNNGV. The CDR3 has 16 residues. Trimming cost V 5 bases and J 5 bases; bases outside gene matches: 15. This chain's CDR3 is CASSLRRRGGSHEQYF. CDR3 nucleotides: TGTGCCAGCAGCCTCCGGCGGAGGGGAGGGAGTCACGAGCAGTACTTC.

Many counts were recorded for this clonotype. This CDR3 is CSARDSDRVGYTF. The CDR3 coding sequence is TGCAGTGCTAGGGATTCTGACAGGGTTGGCTACACCTTC. The chain uses TRBV20-1 and TRBJ1-2; 7 bases are a match to TRBD1. Germline CDR1 is DFQATT and CDR2 is SNEGSKA (reference sequence). Trimming cost V 3 bases and J 7 bases; bases outside gene matches: 8. The CDR3 loop spans 13 amino acids.

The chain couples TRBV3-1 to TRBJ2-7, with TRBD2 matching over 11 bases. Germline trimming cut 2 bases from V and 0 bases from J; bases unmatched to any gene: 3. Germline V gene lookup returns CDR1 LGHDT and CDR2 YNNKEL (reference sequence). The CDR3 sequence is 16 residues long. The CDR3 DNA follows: TGTGCCAGCAGCCAACCGGGACTAGCGGTCTCCTACGAGCAGTACTTC. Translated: CASSQPGLAVSYEQYF.

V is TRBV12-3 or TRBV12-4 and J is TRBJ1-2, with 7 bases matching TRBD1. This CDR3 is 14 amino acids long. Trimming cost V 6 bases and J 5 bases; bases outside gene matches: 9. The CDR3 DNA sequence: TGTGCCAGCAGACAGGGGAAGTATAGTTATGGCTACACCTTC. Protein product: CASRQGKYSYGYTF.

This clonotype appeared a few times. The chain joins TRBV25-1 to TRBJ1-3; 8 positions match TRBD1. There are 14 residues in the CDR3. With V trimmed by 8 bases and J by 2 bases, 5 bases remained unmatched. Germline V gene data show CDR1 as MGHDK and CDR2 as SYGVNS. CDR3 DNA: TGTGCCAGCGGAACAGGGGGAACTGGAAACACCATATATTTT. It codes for CASGTGGTGNTIYF.

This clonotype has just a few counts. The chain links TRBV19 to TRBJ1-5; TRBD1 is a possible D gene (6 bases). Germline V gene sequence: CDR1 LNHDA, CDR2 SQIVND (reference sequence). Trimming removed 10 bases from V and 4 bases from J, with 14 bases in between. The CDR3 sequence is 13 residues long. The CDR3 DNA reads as TGTGCCACCGTACAGGGTTGGAATCAGCCCCAGCATTTT. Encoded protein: CATVQGWNQPQHF.

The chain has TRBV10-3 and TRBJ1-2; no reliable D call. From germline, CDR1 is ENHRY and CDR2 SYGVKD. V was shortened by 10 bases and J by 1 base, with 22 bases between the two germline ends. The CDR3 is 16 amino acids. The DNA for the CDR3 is TGTGCCAGCAGCACCCTCCGGGGTTCCTTTAACTATGGCTACACCTTC. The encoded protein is CASSTLRGSFNYGYTF.

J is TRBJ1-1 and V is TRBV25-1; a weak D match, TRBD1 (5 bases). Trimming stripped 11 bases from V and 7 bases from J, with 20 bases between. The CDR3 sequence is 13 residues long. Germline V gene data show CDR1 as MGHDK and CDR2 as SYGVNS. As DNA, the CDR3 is TGTGCCTGGAGTGTCCAGGGTTTTCATGAAGCTTTCTTT. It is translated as CAWSVQGFHEAFF.

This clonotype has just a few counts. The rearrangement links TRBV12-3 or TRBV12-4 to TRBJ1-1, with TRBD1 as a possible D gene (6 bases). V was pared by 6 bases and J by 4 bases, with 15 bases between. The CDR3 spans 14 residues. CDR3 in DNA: TGTGCCAGCAGACGTTCCCAAGGGGGCACTGAAGCTTTCTTT. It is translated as CASRRSQGGTEAFF.

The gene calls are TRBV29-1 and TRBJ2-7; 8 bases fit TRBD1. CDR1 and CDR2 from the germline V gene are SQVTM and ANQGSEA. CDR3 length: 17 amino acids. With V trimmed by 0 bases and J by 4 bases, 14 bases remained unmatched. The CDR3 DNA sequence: TGCAGCGTTGAAGATGAGACAGGGGAATCGGGGGCATACGAGCAGTACTTC. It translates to CSVEDETGESGAYEQYF.

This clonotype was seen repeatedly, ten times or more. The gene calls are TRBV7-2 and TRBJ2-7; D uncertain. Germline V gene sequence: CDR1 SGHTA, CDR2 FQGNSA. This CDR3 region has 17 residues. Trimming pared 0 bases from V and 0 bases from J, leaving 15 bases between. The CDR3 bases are TGTGCCAGCAGCTTAGCGTTCGGTTTAAAGGGCTCCTACGAGCAGTACTTC. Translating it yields CASSLAFGLKGSYEQYF.